The clone carrying this T cell receptor beta chain was detected ten times or more. The read is 3 residues too short to cover the CDR3 end, so that end is filled in from the germline J gene. Distinct nucleotide sequences in the sample also encode this CDR3. This CDR3 spans 17 amino acids. V shed 0 bases, J shed 6 bases, and the junction held 6 bases outside the gene matches. Looked up from germline, CDR1 is KGHSH and CDR2 is LQKENI. This specimen belongs to a study of T cell clonality in common variable immunodeficiency. Measured with immunoSEQ multiplex PCR; TCRdb has only the in-frame clones, and not every one. The repertoire yields some 60,000 clones, none seen only once; the top ten contain over 1.5%.

The source material was peripheral blood mononuclear cells. The sequence derives from a person aged 18-70 years in good health. J is TRBJ2-2 and V is TRBV18; 11 bases fit TRBD1. The sequenced CDR3 bases are TGTGCCAGCTCACCACCGGGACAGGGGGTTCGTGCCGGGGAG. It yields the protein CASSPPGQGVRAGE. The CDR3 as a whole reads CASSPPGQGVRAGELFF.